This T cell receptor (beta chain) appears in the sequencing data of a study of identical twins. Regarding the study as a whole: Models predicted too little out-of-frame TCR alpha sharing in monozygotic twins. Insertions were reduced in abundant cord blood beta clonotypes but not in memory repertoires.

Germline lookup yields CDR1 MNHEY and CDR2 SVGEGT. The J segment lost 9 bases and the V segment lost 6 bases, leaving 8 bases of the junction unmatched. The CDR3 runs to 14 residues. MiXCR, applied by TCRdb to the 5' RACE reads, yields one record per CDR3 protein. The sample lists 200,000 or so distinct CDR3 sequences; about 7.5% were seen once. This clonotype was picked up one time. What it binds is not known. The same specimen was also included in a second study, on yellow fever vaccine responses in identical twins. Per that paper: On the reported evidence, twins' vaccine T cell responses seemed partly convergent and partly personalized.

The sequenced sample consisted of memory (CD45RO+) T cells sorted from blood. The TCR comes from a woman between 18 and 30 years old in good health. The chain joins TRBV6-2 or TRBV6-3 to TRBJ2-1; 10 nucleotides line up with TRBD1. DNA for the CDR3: TGTGCCAGCAGATGGACAGGGGGAGGTATTGAGCAGTTCTTC. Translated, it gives CASRWTGGGIEQFF.